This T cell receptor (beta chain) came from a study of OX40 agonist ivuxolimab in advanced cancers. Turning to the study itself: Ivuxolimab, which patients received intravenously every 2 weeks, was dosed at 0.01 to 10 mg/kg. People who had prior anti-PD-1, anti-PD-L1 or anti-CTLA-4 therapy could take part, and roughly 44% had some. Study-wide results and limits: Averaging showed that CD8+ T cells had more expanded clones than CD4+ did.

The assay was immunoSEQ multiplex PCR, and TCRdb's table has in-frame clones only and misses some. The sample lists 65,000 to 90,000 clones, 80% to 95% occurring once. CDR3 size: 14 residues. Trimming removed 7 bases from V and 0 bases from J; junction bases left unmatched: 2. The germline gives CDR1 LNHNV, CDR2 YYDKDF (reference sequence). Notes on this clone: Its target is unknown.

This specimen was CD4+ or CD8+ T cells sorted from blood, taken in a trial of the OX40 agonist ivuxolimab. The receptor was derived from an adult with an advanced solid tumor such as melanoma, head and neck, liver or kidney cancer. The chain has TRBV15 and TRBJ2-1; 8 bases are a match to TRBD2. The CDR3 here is CATMSGSSYNEQFF. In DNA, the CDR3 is TGTGCCACCATGAGCGGGAGCTCCTACAATGAGCAGTTCTTC. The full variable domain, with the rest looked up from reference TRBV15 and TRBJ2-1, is DAMVIQNPRYQVTQFGKPVTLSCSQTLNHNVMYWYQQKSSQAPKLLFHYYDKDFNNEADTPDNFQSRRPNTSFCFLDIRSPGLGDTAMYLCATMSGSSYNEQFFGPGTRLTVL.